These 27 T cell receptor beta chains came from one sample sequenced in a study of blood T cell repertoires in COVID-19. The method was immunoSEQ multiplex PCR; TCRdb's version includes in-frame clones alone and lacks a portion of them. The sample lists 30,000 or so clones, more than 70% occurring once. Sequenced material: peripheral blood. These receptors originate from a human donor in a cohort sampled during active COVID-19.

The V and J genes are TRBV20-1 and TRBJ1-2; perhaps TRBD1 as D (5 bases). CDR1 is DFQATT, CDR2 SNEGSKA, per germline (reference sequence). The CDR3 contains 12 residues. V was shortened by 3 bases and J by 5 bases, with 10 bases between the two germline ends. The CDR3 sequence is CSASQTDYGYTF. The CDR3 nucleotides read TGCAGTGCTAGTCAGACAGATTATGGCTACACCTTC.

This clone was recorded once. The chain employs TRBV19 and TRBJ2-3; 8 nucleotides align to TRBD1. The CDR3 loop spans 16 amino acids. The V segment lost 5 bases and the J segment 2 bases; nucleotides outside the gene matches: 9. Germline V lookup: CDR1 LNHDA, CDR2 SQIVND (reference sequence). CDR3 loop: CASSEAGGPHTDTQYF. The CDR3 DNA sequence: TGTGCCAGTAGTGAAGCAGGGGGCCCCCACACAGATACGCAGTATTTT.

This clone was seen only once. The chain employs TRBV7-2 and TRBJ2-1, with 9 positions matching TRBD2. Unmatched junction bases numbered 10, after V lost 8 bases and J lost 2 bases. The length of the CDR3 is 16 residues. Germline V gives CDR1 SGHTA, CDR2 FQGNSA. The DNA of the CDR3 is TGTGCCAGCCTCGCAAGCGGCGGGGGGGCCTACAATGAGCAGTTCTTC. Residues: CASLASGGGAYNEQFF.

This chain connects TRBV5-6 to TRBJ2-1; tentatively, D is TRBD1 (5 bases). CDR1 and CDR2 from the germline V gene are SGHDT and YYEEEE. This CDR3 region has 13 residues. V lost 1 base and J lost 9, with 11 bases in between. Written as DNA, the CDR3 is TGTGCCAGCAGCTTGTCAGGGCCGGCTGAGCAGTTCTTC. Residues: CASSLSGPAEQFF.

V gene TRBV27 combines with J gene TRBJ1-4; no firm D call. Trimming shortened V by 3 bases and J by 4 bases, and 3 bases separated the two germline ends. The length of the CDR3 is 12 residues. CDR1 is MNHEY, CDR2 SMNVEV, per germline (reference sequence). As DNA, the CDR3 is TGTGCCAGCAGTTTCCTTAATGAAAAACTGTTTTTT. It specifies CASSFLNEKLFF.

V gene TRBV7-8 combines with J gene TRBJ1-1, with D hard to call. In germline, CDR1 is SGHVS, CDR2 FQNEAQ. The CDR3 sequence is 13 residues long. V lost 2 bases to trimming and J lost 7 bases, with 11 bases between them. The CDR3 sequence: CASSLRGADEAFF. The CDR3 region has the DNA TGTGCCAGCAGCTTACGCGGAGCGGATGAAGCTTTCTTT.

The genes are TRBV30 and TRBJ1-6; 7 bases map to TRBD1. J was trimmed by 7 bases and V by 2 bases; bases with no gene match: 5. CDR1 is GTSNPN, CDR2 SVGIG, per germline (reference sequence). The CDR3 totals 14 residues. The CDR3, as DNA: TGTGCCTGGAGTCCCGGGACAGCGAATTCACCCCTCCACTTT. Translation gives CAWSPGTANSPLHF.

This clone was counted a single time. The gene calls are TRBV5-1 and TRBJ2-4, with 8 bases aligning to TRBD1. This CDR3 is built from 15 residues. V shed 4 bases and J 7 bases; nucleotides not matched to a gene: 10. The germline gives CDR1 SGHRS, CDR2 YFSETQ. The CDR3 protein is CASSEIGDRSNIQYF. The DNA of the CDR3 is TGCGCCAGCAGCGAGATTGGGGACAGGTCCAACATTCAGTACTTC.

The CDR3 DNA is TGTGCCAGCTCACCAGGGGCCGCGGGGACAGATACGCAGTATTTT. It encodes CASSPGAAGTDTQYF. The chain employs TRBV18 and TRBJ2-3; weak D call: TRBD2 (6 bases). The germline gives CDR1 KGHSH, CDR2 LQKENI. The CDR3 spans 15 residues. Trimming pared 2 bases from V and 3 bases from J, leaving 12 bases between.

The chain uses TRBV5-1 and TRBJ2-1, with D perhaps matching TRBD1 (5 bases). Trimming stripped 1 base from V and 2 bases from J, with 7 bases between. The V gene's germline CDR1 is SGHRS and CDR2 YFSETQ. The CDR3 runs to 14 residues. CDR3 region: CASSLWGPYNEQFF. In DNA form, the CDR3 reads TGCGCCAGCAGCTTGTGGGGCCCCTACAATGAGCAGTTCTTC.

The V call is TRBV7-2, the J call TRBJ2-1, with 9 bases lining up with TRBD2. Trimming removed 4 bases from V and 2 bases from J; junction bases left unmatched: 3. The CDR3 totals 15 residues. Germline V gene sequence: CDR1 SGHTA, CDR2 FQGNSA. The CDR3 reads CASSYLAGPYNEQFF. The CDR3 region has the DNA TGTGCCAGCAGCTATCTAGCGGGGCCCTACAATGAGCAGTTCTTC.

The chain is built from TRBV2 and TRBJ1-3; D call uncertain. Trimming shortened V by 5 bases and J by 0 bases, and 5 bases separated the two germline ends. Germline V lookup: CDR1 SNHLY, CDR2 FYNNEI. The CDR3 spans 13 residues. The CDR3 loop reads CASSTSSGNTIYF. The CDR3, as DNA: TGTGCCAGCAGTACAAGCTCTGGAAACACCATATATTTT.

This chain links TRBV6-6 with TRBJ2-5; 7 bases agree with TRBD1. The ends lost 4 bases at V and 4 bases at J; junction bases unmatched: 6. Germline CDR1 MNHNY, CDR2 SVGAGI (reference sequence). The CDR3 runs to 14 residues. The CDR3 coding sequence is TGTGCCAGCAGTTTGTCGACAGGGATAGAGACCCAGTACTTC. Amino acid sequence: CASSLSTGIETQYF.

The V call is TRBV29-1, the J call TRBJ2-7; 8 nucleotides align to TRBD1. The germline CDR1 and CDR2 sequences are SQVTM and ANQGSEA. This CDR3 is 12 amino acids long. Unmatched junction bases numbered 8, after V lost 6 bases and J lost 7 bases. DNA for the CDR3: TGCAGCGTGTCTGGCAGGGGGCATGAGCAGTACTTC. Protein sequence: CSVSGRGHEQYF.

The chain combines TRBV5-1 with TRBJ1-4; D not resolved. Between the trimmed V and J ends, which lost 3 bases and 7 bases, there was a span of 22 bases. Per the germline V gene, CDR1 is SGHRS and CDR2 is YFSETQ. The CDR3 contains 17 residues. CDR3 residues: CASSWTGAGVTGEKLFF. DNA of the CDR3: TGCGCCAGCAGCTGGACGGGAGCCGGGGTAACGGGTGAAAAACTGTTTTTT.

The V call is TRBV6-5, the J call TRBJ2-1; 10 nucleotides line up with TRBD1. In germline, CDR1 is MNHEY, CDR2 SVGAGI. V gave up 6 bases and J gave up 0 bases; unmatched junction bases: 2. CDR3 length equals 15 residues. CDR3 in amino acids: CASRGQGSSYNEQFF. The CDR3 DNA follows: TGTGCCAGCAGGGGACAGGGGAGCTCCTACAATGAGCAGTTCTTC.

CDR3 residues: CASSLAPPGISETQYF. The CDR3 DNA reads TGTGCCAGCAGCTTAGCCCCGCCGGGAATATCGGAGACCCAGTACTTC. The chain couples TRBV7-2 to TRBJ2-5; tentative D call: TRBD2 (5 bases). Germline-derived CDR1 and CDR2 are SGHTA and FQGNSA. The ends were cut back, 0 bases at V and 5 bases at J, with 16 bases in the middle. CDR3 size: 16 residues.

The chain is built from TRBV5-1 and TRBJ2-5, with TRBD1 matching 10 bases. This CDR3 is 16 amino acids long. V lost 3 bases and J lost 0; bases outside the gene matches: 5. From germline, CDR1 is SGHRS and CDR2 YFSETQ. The CDR3 is CASSSEGQGYQETQYF. CDR3 coding DNA: TGCGCCAGCAGCTCCGAGGGACAGGGGTACCAAGAGACCCAGTACTTC. Full variable domain (rest looked up from reference TRBV5-1 and TRBJ2-5): KAGVTQTPRYLIKTRGQQVTLSCSPISGHRSVSWYQQTPGQGLQFLFEYFSETQRNKGNFPGRFSGRQFSNSRSEMNVSTLELGDSALYLCASSSEGQGYQETQYFGPGTRLLVL.

The chain uses TRBV5-1 and TRBJ1-5; D is possibly TRBD1 (6 bases). The CDR3 is made up of 14 amino acids. Germline V gene sequence: CDR1 SGHRS, CDR2 YFSETQ. The ends were cut back, 4 bases at V and 3 bases at J, with 11 bases in the middle. CDR3 protein: CASSPDSLNQPQHF. The CDR3 coding sequence is TGCGCCAGCAGCCCGGACAGCCTCAATCAGCCCCAGCATTTT.

This sequence joins TRBV5-1 and TRBJ2-7; TRBD2 matches 8 bases. V lost 4 bases and J lost 4; bases outside the gene matches: 10. Germline values: CDR1 SGHRS, CDR2 YFSETQ. The CDR3 has 15 residues. This chain's CDR3 is CASSTTSGFFYEQYF. DNA for the CDR3: TGCGCCAGCAGCACCACTAGCGGCTTCTTTTACGAGCAGTACTTC.

This chain links TRBV6-5 with TRBJ1-4; tentatively, D is TRBD1 (6 bases). CDR3 size: 15 residues. V lost 2 bases, J lost 3 bases, and 10 bases lay in between. Per germline, CDR1 MNHEY and CDR2 SVGAGI. CDR3 in amino acids: CASSYGGGPNEKLFF. For the CDR3, the DNA is TGTGCCAGCAGTTACGGGGGGGGGCCTAATGAAAAACTGTTTTTT.

About this clone: Distinct nucleotide sequences in the sample also encode this CDR3. The chain combines TRBV6-2 or TRBV6-3 with TRBJ2-2; 9 bases are a match to TRBD2. CDR1 and CDR2 from the germline V gene are MNHEY and SVGEGT. Trimming at V came to 4 bases and at J to 4 bases, leaving 10 bases not matched to a gene. The CDR3 runs to 17 residues. The CDR3 sequence is CASSSGAGGLITGELFF. DNA for the CDR3: TGTGCCAGCAGTTCAGGCGCGGGGGGGCTTATCACCGGGGAGCTGTTTTTT.

This chain connects TRBV28 to TRBJ2-5, with D unclear. Per the germline V gene, CDR1 is MDHEN and CDR2 is SYDVKM. V shed 3 bases and J shed 4 bases, with 9 bases lying between them. The length of the CDR3 is 13 residues. The CDR3 DNA is TGTGCCAGCAGTTTTGGGCCAAGAGAGACCCAGTACTTC. Amino acids: CASSFGPRETQYF.

This sequence joins TRBV27 and TRBJ2-7; 14 bases are a match to TRBD2. Per the germline V gene, CDR1 is MNHEY and CDR2 is SMNVEV (reference sequence). Trimming took 6 bases from V and 3 from J; bases not matched to a gene: 4. This CDR3 has 15 amino acids. The CDR3 coding sequence is TGTGCCAGCAGCCGGACTAGCGGGGGGTTCTACGAGCAGTACTTC. This translates into CASSRTSGGFYEQYF.

This chain joins TRBV18 and TRBJ1-3; a weak D match, TRBD1 (5 bases). The CDR3 consists of 16 residues. Trimming took off 5 bases at V and 0 bases at J, with 14 bases between the two ends. Germline values: CDR1 KGHSH, CDR2 LQKENI. CDR3 residues: CASSVAHRLSGNTIYF. In DNA, the CDR3 is TGTGCCAGCTCAGTTGCACACAGGCTCTCTGGAAACACCATATATTTT.

This chain links TRBV3-1 (or the pseudogene TRBV3-2) with TRBJ2-2; 8 positions agree with TRBD1. The CDR3 length is 15 residues. With V trimmed by 4 bases and J by 2 bases, 3 bases remained unmatched. The germline V gene has CDR1 LGHDT and CDR2 YNNKEL (reference sequence). This chain's CDR3 is CASSPGQGNTGELFF. CDR3 coding DNA: TGTGCCAGCAGCCCCGGACAGGGCAACACCGGGGAGCTGTTTTTT.

The V gene is TRBV6-5, the J gene TRBJ1-4; TRBD1 matches 7 bases. CDR3 length: 15 residues. Germline values: CDR1 MNHEY, CDR2 SVGAGI. V was clipped by 0 bases and J by 8 bases; unmatched bases: 6. This CDR3 reads CASSYSGQGGEKLFF. CDR3 sequence (DNA): TGTGCCAGCAGTTACTCCGGCCAGGGGGGAGAAAAACTGTTTTTT.